The present T cell receptor (beta chain) was sequenced within a study of blood T cell repertoires in COVID-19. Whole-study context: The origin of the acute and convalescent COVID-19 samples was the United States, Italy and Spain. Sources were T cells, B-cell-depleted T cells, or PBMCs; the material itself was cDNA or gDNA.

As processed by the authors: From reference gene primer amplification, estimates of nucleated cell counts were derived. Profiled with immunoSEQ multiplex PCR; TCRdb holds only in-frame clones, not every one. From that table come the V and J calls and clone size; the DNA was used to work out D and trimming. The table shows fewer than 200,000 clones, with approximately 87% occurring only once. The V gene end was trimmed by 3 bases and the J gene end by 3 bases; junction bases not matched to a gene: 9. The CDR3 contains 16 residues. The germline V gene encodes CDR1 MGHDK and CDR2 SYGVNS. The chain combines TRBV25-1 with TRBJ1-2; 8 bases are shared with TRBD1. Source material: peripheral blood. This receptor was identified in a woman under 30 who had recovered from COVID-19. The CDR3 DNA follows: TGTGCCAGCAGTGACCAGTCGACAGGGGTCTACTATGGCTACACCTTC. It codes for CASSDQSTGVYYGYTF.